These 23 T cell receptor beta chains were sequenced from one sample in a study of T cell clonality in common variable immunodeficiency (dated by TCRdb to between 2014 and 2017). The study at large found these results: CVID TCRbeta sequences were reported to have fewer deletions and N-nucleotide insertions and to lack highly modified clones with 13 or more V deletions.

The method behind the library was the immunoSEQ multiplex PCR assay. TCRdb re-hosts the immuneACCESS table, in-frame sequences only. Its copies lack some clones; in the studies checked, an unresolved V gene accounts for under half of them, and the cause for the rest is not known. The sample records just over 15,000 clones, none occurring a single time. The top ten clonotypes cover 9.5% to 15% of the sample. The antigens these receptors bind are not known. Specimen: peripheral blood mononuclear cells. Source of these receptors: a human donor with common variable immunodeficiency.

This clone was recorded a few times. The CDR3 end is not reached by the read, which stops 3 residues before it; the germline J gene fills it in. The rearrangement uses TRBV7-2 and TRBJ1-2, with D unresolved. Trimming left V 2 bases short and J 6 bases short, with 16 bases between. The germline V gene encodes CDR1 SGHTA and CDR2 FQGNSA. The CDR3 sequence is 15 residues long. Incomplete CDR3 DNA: TGTGCCAGCAGCTTAATTATCGGGCGGGCCGATGGC. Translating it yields CASSLIIGRADG. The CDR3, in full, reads CASSLIIGRADGYTF.

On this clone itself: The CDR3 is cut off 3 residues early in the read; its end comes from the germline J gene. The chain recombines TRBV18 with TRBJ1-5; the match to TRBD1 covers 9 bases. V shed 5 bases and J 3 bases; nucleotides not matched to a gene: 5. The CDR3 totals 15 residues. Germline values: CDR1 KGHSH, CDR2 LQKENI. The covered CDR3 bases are TGTGCCAGCTCAATCGGGACAGGGACCAATCAGCCC. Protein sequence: CASSIGTGTNQP. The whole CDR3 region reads CASSIGTGTNQPQHF. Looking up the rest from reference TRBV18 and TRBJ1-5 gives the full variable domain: NAGVMQNPRHLVRRRGQEARLRCSPMKGHSHVYWYRQLPEEGLKFMVYLQKENIIDESGMPKERFSAEFPKEGPSILRIQQVVRGDSAAYFCASSIGTGTNQPQHFGDGTRLSIL.

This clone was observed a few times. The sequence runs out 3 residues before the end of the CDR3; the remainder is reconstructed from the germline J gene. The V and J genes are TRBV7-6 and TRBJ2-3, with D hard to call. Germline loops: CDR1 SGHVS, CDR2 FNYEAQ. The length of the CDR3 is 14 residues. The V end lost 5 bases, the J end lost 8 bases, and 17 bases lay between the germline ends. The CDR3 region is CASSPPVQSPTQYF. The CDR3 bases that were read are TGTGCCAGCAGCCCTCCGGTCCAAAGCCCTACG.

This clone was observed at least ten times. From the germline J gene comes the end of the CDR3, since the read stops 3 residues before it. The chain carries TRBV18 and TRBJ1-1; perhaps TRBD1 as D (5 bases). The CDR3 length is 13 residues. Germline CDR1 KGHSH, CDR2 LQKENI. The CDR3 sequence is CASSPGQGSEAFF. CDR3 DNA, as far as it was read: TGTGCCAGCTCACCGGGGCAAGGCTCGGAA.

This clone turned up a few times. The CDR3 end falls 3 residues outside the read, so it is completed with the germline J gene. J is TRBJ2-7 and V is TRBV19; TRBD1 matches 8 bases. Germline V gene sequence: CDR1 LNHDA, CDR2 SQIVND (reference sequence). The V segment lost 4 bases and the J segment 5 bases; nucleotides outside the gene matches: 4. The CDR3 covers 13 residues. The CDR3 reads CASSRTGSHEQYF. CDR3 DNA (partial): TGTGCCAGTAGTAGGACAGGGTCCCACGAG.

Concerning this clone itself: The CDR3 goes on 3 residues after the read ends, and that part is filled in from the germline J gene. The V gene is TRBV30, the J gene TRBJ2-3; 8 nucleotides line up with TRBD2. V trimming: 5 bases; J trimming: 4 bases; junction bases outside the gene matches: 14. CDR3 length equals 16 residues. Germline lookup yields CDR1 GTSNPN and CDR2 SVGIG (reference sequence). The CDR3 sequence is CAWGTGGGPPADTQYF. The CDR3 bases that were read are TGTGCCTGGGGAACGGGGGGGGGCCCCCCCGCAGATACG.

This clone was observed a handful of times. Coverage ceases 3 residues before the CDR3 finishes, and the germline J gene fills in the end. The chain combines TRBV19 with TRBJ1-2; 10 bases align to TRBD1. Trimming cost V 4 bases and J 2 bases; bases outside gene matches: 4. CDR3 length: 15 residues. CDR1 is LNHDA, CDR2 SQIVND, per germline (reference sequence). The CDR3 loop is CASSRPGQGNYGYTF. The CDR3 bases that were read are TGTGCCAGTAGTAGACCGGGACAGGGGAACTATGGC. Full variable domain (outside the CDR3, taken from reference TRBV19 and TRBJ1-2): DGGITQSPKYLFRKEGQNVTLSCEQNLNHDAMYWYRQDPGQGLRLIYYSQIVNDFQKGDIAEGYSVSREKKESFPLTVTSAQKNPTAFYLCASSRPGQGNYGYTFGSGTRLTVV.

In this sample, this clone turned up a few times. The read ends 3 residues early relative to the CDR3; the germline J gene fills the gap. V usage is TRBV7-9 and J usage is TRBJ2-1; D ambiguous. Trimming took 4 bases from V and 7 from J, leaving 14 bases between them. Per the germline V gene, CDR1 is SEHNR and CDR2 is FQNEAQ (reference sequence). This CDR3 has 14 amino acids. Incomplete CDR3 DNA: TGTGCCAGCAGCTCGATAAATCAGTTGAATGAG. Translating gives CASSSINQLNE. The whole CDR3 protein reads CASSSINQLNEQFF.

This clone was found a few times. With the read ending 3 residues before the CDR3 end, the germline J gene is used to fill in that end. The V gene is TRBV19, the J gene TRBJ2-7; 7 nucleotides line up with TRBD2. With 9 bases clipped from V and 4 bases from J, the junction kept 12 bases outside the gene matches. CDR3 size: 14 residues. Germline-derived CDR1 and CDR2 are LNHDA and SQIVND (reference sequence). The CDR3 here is CASARGGPMYEQYF. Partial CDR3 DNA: TGTGCCAGCGCGAGGGGAGGGCCTATGTACGAG.

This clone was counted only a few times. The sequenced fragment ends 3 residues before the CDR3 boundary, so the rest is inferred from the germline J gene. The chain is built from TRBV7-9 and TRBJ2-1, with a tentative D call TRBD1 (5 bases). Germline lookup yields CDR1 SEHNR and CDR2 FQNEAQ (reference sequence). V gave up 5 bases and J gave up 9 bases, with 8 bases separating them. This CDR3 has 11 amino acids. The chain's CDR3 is CASSPDTEQFF. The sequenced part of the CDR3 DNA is TGTGCCAGCAGCCCGGACACTGAG.

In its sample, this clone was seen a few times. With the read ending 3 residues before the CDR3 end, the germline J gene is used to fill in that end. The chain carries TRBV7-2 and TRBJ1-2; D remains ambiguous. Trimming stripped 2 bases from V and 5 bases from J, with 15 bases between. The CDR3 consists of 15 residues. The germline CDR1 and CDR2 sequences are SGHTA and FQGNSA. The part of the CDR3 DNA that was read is TGTGCCAGCAGCTTACCTTCGGGCTCGGGGTATGGC. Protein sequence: CASSLPSGSGYG. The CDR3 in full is CASSLPSGSGYGYTF.

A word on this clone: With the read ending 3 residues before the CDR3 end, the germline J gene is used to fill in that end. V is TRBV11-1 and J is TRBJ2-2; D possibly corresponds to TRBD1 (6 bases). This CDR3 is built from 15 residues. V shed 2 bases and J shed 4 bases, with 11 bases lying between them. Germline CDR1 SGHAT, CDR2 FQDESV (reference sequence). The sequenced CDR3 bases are TGTGCCAGCAGCTTAATAGGGGGTCGCACCGGGGAG. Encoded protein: CASSLIGGRTGE. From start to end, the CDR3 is CASSLIGGRTGELFF. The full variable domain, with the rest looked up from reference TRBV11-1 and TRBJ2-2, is EAEVAQSPRYKITEKSQAVAFWCDPISGHATLYWYRQILGQGPELLVQFQDESVVDDSQLPKDRFSAERLKGVDSTLKIQPAELGDSAMYLCASSLIGGRTGELFFGEGSRLTVL.

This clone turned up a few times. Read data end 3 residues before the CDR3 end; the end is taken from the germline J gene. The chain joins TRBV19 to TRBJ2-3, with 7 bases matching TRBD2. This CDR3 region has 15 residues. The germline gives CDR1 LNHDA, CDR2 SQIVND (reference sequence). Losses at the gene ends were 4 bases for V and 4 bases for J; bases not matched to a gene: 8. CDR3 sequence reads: CASSNRGRRADTQYF. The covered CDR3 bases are TGTGCCAGTAGTAACCGCGGGAGAAGGGCAGATACG.

CDR3 DNA (partial): TGTGCCAGCAGCTTGGCGGGACAGGGGGTTGGC. Residues: CASSLAGQGVG. The whole CDR3 protein reads CASSLAGQGVGYTF. This chain joins TRBV5-6 and TRBJ1-2; 11 nucleotides agree with TRBD1. Sequencing ends 3 residues short of the CDR3 end; the germline J gene provides the rest. The CDR3 totals 14 residues. The ends lost 0 bases at V and 7 bases at J; junction bases unmatched: 2. CDR1 and CDR2 (germline): SGHDT, YYEEEE.

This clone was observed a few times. CDR3 in amino acids: CAWSVRLAVNQETQYF. Partial CDR3 DNA: TGTGCCTGGAGTGTCCGGCTAGCGGTAAACCAAGAGACC. The V call is TRBV30, the J call TRBJ2-5; TRBD2 aligns across 7 bases. The CDR3 end falls 3 residues outside the read, so it is completed with the germline J gene. With 0 bases clipped from V and 0 bases from J, the junction kept 7 bases outside the gene matches. The CDR3 loop spans 16 amino acids. CDR1 GTSNPN and CDR2 SVGIG come from the germline V gene (reference sequence). The full variable domain, rest sourced from reference TRBV30 and TRBJ2-5, is SQTIHQWPATLVQPVGSPLSLECTVEGTSNPNLYWYRQAAGRGLQLLFYSVGIGQISSEVPQNLSASRPQDRQFILSSKKLLLSDSGFYLCAWSVRLAVNQETQYFGPGTRLLVL.

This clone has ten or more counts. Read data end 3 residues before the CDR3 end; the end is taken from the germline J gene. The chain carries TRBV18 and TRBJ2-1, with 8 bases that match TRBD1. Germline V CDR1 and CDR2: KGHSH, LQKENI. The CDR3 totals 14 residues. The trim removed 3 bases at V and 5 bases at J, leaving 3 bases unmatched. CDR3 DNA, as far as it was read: TGTGCCAGCTCACCCGAGACAGGGGACAATGAG. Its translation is CASSPETGDNE. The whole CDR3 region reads CASSPETGDNEQFF.

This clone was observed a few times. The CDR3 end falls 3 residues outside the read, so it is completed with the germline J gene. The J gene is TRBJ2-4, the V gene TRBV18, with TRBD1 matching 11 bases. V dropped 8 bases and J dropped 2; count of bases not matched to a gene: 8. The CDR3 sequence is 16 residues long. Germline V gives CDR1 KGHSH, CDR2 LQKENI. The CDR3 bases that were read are TGTGCCAGCCCTTCCGGACAGGGGGCGTCCAAAAACATT. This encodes CASPSGQGASKNI. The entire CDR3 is CASPSGQGASKNIQYF.

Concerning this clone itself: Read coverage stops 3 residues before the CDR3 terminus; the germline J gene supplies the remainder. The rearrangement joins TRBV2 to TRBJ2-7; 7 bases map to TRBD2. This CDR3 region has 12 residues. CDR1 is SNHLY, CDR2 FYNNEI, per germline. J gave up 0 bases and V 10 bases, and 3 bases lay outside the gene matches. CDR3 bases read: TGTGCCACTCGGGGGGACTCCTACGAG. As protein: CATRGDSYE. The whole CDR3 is CATRGDSYEQYF.

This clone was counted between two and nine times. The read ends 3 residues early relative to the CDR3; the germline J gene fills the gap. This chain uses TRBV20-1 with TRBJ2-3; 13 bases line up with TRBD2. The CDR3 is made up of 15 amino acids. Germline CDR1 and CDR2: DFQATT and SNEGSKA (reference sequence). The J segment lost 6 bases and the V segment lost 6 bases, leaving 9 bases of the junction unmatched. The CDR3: CSAFRTSGSGDTQYF. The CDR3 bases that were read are TGCAGTGCATTCAGGACTAGCGGGAGCGGCGATACG.

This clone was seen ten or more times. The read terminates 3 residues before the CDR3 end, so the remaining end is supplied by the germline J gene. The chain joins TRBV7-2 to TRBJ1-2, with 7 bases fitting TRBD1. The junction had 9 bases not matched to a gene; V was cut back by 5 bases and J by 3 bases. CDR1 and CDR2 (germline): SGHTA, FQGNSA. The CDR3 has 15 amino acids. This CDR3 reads CASSADRVGHYGYTF. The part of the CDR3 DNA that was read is TGTGCCAGCAGCGCCGACAGGGTGGGTCACTATGGC.

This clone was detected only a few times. The CDR3 is CASSTLRNTEAFF. The sequenced CDR3 bases are TGTGCCAGCAGCACCCTACGGAACACTGAA. The V and J genes are TRBV7-2 and TRBJ1-1; D unresolved. Read sequence stops 3 residues before the CDR3 end, and the germline J gene provides the missing end. Trimming shortened V by 5 bases and J by 1 base, and 8 bases separated the two germline ends. Per the germline V gene, CDR1 is SGHTA and CDR2 is FQGNSA. This CDR3 spans 13 amino acids.

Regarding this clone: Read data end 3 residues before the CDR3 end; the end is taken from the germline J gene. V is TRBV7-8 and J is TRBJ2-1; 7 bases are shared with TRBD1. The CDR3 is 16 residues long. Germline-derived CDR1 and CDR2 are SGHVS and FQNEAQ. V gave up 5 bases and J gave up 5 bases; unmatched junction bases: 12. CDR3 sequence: CASSTRQGWGHNEQFF. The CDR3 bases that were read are TGTGCCAGCAGCACCCGACAGGGCTGGGGGCACAATGAG.

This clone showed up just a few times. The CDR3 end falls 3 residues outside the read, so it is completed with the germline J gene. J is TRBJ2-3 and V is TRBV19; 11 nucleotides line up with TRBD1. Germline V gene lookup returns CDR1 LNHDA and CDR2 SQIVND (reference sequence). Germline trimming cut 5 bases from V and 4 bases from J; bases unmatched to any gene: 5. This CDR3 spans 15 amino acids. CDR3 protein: CASSPRTGGADTQYF. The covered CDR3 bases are TGTGCCAGTAGTCCCCGGACAGGGGGCGCAGATACG.